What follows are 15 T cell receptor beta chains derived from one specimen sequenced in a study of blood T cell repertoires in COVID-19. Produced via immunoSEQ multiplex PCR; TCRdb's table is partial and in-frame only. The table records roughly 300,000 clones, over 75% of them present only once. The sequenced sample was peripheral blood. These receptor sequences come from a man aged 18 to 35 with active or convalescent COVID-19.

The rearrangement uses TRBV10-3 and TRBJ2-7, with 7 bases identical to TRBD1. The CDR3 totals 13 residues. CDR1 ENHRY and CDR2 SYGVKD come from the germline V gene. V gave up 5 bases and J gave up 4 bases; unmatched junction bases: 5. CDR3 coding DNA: TGTGCCATCAGTAGGGACAGAAGTTACGAGCAGTACTTC. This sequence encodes CAISRDRSYEQYF.

CDR3 residues: CAISESTFGTVSGNTIYF. Written as DNA, the CDR3 is TGTGCCATCAGTGAGTCGACCTTCGGGACAGTCTCTGGAAACACCATATATTTT. The chain employs TRBV10-3 and TRBJ1-3; 7 nucleotides agree with TRBD1. V was clipped by 0 bases and J by 0 bases; unmatched bases: 8. The CDR3 covers 18 residues. Germline V gives CDR1 ENHRY, CDR2 SYGVKD.

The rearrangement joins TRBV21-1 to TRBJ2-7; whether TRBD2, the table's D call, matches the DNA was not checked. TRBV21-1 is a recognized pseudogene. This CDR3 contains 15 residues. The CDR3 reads CASSILGGCTYEQYF. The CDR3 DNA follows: TGTGCCAGCAGCATTCTGGGGGGTTGTACCTACGAGCAGTACTTC.

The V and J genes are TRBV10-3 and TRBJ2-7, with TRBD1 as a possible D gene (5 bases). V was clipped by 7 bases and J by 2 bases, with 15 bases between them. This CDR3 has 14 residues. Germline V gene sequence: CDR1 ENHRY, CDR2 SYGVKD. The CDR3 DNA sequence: TGTGCCATCAAGGGGCCCGATAGAACCTACGAGCAGTACTTC. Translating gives CAIKGPDRTYEQYF.

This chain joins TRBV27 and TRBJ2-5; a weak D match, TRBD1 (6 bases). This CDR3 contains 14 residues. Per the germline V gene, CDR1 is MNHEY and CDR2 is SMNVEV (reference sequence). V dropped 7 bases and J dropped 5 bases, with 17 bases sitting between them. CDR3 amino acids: CASMGRGFGETQYF. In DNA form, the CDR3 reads TGTGCCAGCATGGGCAGGGGCTTCGGGGAGACCCAGTACTTC.

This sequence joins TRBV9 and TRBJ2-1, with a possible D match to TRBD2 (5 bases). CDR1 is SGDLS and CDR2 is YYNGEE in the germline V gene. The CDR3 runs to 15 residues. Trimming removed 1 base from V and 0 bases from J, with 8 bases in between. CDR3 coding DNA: TGTGCCAGCAGCGTATTGGACTTCTCCTACAATGAGCAGTTCTTC. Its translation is CASSVLDFSYNEQFF. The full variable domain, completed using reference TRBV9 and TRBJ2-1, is DSGVTQTPKHLITATGQRVTLRCSPRSGDLSVYWYQQSLDQGLQFLIQYYNGEERAKGNILERFSAQQFPDLHSELNLSSLELGDSALYFCASSVLDFSYNEQFFGPGTRLTVL.

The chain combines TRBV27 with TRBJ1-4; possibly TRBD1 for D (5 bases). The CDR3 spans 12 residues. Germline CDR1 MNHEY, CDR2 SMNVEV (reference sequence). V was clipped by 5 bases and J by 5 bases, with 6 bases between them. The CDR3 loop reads CASSDSNEKLFF. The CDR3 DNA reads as TGTGCCAGCAGTGACAGCAATGAAAAACTGTTTTTT. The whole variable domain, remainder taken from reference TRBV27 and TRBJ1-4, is EAQVTQNPRYLITVTGKKLTVTCSQNMNHEYMSWYRQDPGLGLRQIYYSMNVEVTDKGDVPEGYKVSRKEKRNFPLILESPSPNQTSLYFCASSDSNEKLFFGSGTQLSVL.

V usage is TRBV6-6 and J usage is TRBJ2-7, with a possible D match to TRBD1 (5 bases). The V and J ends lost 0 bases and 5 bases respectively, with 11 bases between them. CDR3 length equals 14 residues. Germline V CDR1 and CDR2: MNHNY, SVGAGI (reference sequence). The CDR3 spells CASSYSGRVDEQYF. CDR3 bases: TGTGCCAGCAGTTACTCAGGCAGGGTTGACGAGCAGTACTTC.

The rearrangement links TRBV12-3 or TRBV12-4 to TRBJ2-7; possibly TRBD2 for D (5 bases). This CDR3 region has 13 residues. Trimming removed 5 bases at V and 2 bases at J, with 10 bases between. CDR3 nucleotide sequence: TGTGCCAGCAGTCTCCCCGGGGCCTACGAGCAGTACTTC. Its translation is CASSLPGAYEQYF.

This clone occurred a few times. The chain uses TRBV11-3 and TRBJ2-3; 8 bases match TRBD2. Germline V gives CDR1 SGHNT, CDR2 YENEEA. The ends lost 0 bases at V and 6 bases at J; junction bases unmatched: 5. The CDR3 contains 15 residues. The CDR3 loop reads CASSLDSGAGDTQYF. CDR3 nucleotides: TGTGCCAGCAGCTTAGATAGCGGGGCTGGTGATACGCAGTATTTT.

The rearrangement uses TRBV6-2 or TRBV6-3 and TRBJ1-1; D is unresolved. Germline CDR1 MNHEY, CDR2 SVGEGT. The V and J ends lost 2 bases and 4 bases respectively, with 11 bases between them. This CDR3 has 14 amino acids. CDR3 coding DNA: TGTGCCAGCAGTTACCGTGGGCTTGGCACTGAAGCTTTCTTT. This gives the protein CASSYRGLGTEAFF.

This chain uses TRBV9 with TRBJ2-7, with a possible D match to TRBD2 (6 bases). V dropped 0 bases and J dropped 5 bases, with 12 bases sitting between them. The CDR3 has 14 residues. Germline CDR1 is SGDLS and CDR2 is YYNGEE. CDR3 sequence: CASSVAGLTNEQYF. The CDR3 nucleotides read TGTGCCAGCAGCGTAGCTGGACTAACCAACGAGCAGTACTTC.

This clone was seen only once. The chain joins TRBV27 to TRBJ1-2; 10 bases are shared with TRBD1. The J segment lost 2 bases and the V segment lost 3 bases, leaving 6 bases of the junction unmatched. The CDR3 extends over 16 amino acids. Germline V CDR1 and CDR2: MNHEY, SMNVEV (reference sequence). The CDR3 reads CASSLTGGYHNYGYTF. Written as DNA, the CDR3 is TGTGCCAGCAGTTTGACAGGGGGCTATCACAACTATGGCTACACCTTC.

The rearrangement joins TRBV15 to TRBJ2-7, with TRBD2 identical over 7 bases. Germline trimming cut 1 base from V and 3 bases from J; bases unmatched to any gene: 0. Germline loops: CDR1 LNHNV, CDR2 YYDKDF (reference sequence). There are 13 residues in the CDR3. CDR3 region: CATSRVAGYEQYF. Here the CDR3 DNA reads TGTGCCACCAGCAGAGTAGCGGGCTACGAGCAGTACTTC.

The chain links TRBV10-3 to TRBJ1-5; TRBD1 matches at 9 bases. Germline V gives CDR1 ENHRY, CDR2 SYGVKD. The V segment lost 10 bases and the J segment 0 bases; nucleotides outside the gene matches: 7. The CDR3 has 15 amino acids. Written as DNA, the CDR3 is TGTGCCACCGGGACAGGGATAATTAGCAATCAGCCCCAGCATTTT. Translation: CATGTGIISNQPQHF.